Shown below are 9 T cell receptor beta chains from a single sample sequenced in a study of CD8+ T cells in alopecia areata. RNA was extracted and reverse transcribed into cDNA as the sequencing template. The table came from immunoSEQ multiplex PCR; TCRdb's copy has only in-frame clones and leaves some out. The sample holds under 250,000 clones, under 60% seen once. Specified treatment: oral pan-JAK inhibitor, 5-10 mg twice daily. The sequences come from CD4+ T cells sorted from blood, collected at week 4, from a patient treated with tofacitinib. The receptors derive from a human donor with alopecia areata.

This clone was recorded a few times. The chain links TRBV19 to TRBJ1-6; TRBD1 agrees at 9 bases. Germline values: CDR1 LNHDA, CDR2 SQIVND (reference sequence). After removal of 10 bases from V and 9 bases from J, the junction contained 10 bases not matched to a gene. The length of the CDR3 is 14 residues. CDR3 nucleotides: TGTGCCACCAAAACCGGGACAGGGACTTCACCCCTCCACTTT. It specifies CATKTGTGTSPLHF. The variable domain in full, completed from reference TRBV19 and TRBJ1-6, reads DGGITQSPKYLFRKEGQNVTLSCEQNLNHDAMYWYRQDPGQGLRLIYYSQIVNDFQKGDIAEGYSVSREKKESFPLTVTSAQKNPTAFYLCATKTGTGTSPLHFGNGTRLTVT.

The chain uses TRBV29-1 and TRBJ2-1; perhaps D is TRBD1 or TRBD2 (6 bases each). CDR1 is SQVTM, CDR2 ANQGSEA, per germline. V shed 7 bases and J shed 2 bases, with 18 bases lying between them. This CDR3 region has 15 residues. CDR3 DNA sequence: TGCAGCGGTGCTACGGGGGCCCTCCCCTACAATGAGCAGTTCTTC. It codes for CSGATGALPYNEQFF.

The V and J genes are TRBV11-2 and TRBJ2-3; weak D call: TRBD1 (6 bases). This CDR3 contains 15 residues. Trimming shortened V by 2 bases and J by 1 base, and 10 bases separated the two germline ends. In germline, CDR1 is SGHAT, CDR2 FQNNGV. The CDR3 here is CASSLWGPRTDTQYF. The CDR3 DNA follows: TGTGCCAGCAGCTTATGGGGGCCTCGCACAGATACGCAGTATTTT.

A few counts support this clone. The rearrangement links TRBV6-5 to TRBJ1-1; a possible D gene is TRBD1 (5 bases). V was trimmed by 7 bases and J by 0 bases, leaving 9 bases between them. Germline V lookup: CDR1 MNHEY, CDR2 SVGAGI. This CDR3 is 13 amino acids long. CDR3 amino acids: CASTGHLNTEAFF. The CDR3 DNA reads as TGTGCCAGCACTGGACACTTGAACACTGAAGCTTTCTTT.

CDR3 protein: CATSRDADLTDTGELFF. The DNA of the CDR3 is TGTGCCACCAGCAGAGATGCGGATTTAACTGACACCGGGGAGCTGTTTTTT. V gene TRBV15 combines with J gene TRBJ2-2; no clear D gene. CDR1 and CDR2 from the germline V gene are LNHNV and YYDKDF (reference sequence). The CDR3 has 17 residues. Trimming took off 0 bases at V and 3 bases at J, with 14 bases between the two ends.

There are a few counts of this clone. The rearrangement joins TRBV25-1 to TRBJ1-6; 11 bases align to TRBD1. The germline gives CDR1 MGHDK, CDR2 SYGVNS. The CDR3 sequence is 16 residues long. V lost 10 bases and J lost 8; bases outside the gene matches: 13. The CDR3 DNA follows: TGTGCCACCGAGGACAGGGGGCGCGCTCTCGATTCACCCCTCCACTTT. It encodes CATEDRGRALDSPLHF.

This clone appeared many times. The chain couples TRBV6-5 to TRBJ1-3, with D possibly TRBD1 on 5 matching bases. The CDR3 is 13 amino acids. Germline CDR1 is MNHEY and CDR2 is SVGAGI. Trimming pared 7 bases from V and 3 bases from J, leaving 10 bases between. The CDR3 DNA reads TGTGCCAGCAAGAGGGGCAATGGAAACACCATATATTTT. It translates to CASKRGNGNTIYF.

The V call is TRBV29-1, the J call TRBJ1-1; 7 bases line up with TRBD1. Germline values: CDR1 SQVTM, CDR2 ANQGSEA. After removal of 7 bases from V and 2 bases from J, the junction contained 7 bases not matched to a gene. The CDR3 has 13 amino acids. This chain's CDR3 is CSGDQGGNTEAFF. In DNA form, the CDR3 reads TGCAGCGGCGACCAGGGGGGCAACACTGAAGCTTTCTTT.

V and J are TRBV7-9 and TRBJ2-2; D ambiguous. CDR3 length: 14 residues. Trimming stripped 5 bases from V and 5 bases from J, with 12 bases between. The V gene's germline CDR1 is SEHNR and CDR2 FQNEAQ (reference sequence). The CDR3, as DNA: TGTGCCAGCAGCCCCCCACTCCTTACCGGGGAGCTGTTTTTT. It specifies CASSPPLLTGELFF. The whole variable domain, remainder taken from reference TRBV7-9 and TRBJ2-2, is DTGVSQNPRHKITKRGQNVTFRCDPISEHNRLYWYRQTLGQGPEFLTYFQNEAQLEKSRLLSDRFSAERPKGSFSTLEIQRTEQGDSAMYLCASSPPLLTGELFFGEGSRLTVL.